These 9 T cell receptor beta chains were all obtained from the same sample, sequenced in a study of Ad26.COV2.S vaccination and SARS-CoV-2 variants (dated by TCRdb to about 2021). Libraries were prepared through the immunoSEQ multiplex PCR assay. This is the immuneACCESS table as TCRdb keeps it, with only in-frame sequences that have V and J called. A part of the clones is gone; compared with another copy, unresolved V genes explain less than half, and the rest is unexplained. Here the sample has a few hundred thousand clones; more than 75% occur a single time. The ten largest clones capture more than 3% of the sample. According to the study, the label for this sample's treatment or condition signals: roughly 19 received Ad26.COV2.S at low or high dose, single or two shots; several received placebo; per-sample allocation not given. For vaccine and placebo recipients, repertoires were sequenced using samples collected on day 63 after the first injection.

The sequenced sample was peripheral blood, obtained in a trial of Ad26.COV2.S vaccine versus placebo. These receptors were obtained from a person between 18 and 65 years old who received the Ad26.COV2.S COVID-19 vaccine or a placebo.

The CDR3 DNA follows: TGCAGTGCTAGTGGGAGGGGGGCACTCACAGATACGCAGTATTTT. Residues: CSASGRGALTDTQYF. The chain recombines TRBV20-1 with TRBJ2-3; possible D gene TRBD2, 7 bases. From germline, CDR1 is DFQATT and CDR2 SNEGSKA (reference sequence). This CDR3 is 15 amino acids long. V lost 3 bases to trimming and J lost 2 bases, with 15 bases between them.

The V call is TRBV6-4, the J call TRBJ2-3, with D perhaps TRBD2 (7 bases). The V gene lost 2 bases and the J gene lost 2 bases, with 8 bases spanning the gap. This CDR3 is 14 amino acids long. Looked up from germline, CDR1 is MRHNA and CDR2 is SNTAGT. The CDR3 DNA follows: TGTGCCAGCAGTGACGGGGGGGCCACAGATACGCAGTATTTT. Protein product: CASSDGGATDTQYF.

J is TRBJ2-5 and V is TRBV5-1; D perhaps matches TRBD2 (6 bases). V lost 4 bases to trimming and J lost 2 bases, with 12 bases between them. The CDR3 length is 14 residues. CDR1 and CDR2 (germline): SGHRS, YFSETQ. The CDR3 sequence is CASSPGGRQETQYF. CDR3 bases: TGCGCCAGCAGCCCTGGGGGGAGGCAAGAGACCCAGTACTTC.

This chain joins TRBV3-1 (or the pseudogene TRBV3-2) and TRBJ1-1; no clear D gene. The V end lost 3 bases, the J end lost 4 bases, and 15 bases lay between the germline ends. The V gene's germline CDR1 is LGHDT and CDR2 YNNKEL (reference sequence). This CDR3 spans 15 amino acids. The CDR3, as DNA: TGTGCCAGCAGCCAGGGCTTTCACGCGGGCACTGAAGCTTTCTTT. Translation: CASSQGFHAGTEAFF.

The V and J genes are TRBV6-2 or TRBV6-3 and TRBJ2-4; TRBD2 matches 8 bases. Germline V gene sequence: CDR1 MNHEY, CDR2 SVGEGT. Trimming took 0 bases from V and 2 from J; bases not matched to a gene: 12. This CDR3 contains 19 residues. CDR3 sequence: CASSYSKLAAGRTKNIQYF. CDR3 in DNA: TGTGCCAGCAGTTACTCGAAACTAGCGGCCGGTCGTACCAAAAACATTCAGTACTTC.

The CDR3, as DNA: TGTGCCAGCAGCGACACAGCGGGGGACAGAAACTATGGCTACACCTTC. Protein sequence: CASSDTAGDRNYGYTF. The rearrangement uses TRBV7-9 and TRBJ1-2, with TRBD1 matching 7 bases. V was pared by 5 bases and J by 2 bases, with 11 bases of the junction left unmatched. This CDR3 region has 16 residues. The germline V gene has CDR1 SEHNR and CDR2 FQNEAQ (reference sequence).

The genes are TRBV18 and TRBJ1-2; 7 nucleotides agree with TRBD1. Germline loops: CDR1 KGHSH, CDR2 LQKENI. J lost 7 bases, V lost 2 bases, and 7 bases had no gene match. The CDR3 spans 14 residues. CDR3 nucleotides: TGTGCCAGCTCACCAGAGGGGGCAGTGGTTGGCTACACCTTC. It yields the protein CASSPEGAVVGYTF. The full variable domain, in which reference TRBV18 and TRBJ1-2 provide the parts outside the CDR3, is NAGVMQNPRHLVRRRGQEARLRCSPMKGHSHVYWYRQLPEEGLKFMVYLQKENIIDESGMPKERFSAEFPKEGPSILRIQQVVRGDSAAYFCASSPEGAVVGYTFGSGTRLTVV.

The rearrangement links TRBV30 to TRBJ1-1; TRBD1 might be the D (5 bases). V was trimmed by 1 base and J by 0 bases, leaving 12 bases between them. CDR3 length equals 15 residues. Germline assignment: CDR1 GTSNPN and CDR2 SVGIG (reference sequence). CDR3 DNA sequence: TGTGCCTGGAGTGGGGGCAGCCTCATGAACACTGAAGCTTTCTTT. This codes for CAWSGGSLMNTEAFF.

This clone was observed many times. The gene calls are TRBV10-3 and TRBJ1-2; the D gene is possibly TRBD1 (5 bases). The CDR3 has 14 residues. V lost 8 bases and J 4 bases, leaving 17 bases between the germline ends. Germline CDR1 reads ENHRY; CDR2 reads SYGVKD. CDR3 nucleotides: TGTGCCATCTCCACCGGGGGGAGCTTCTATGGCTACACCTTC. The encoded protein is CAISTGGSFYGYTF.